These 27 T cell receptor beta chains were sequenced from one sample in a study of T cells in Graves' hyperthyroidism and ophthalmopathy. From RNA transcripts, TCR beta CDR3 regions were amplified. The HTBI primer set drove a first-round RT-PCR of the TCR CDR3. TCRdb processed the multiplex PCR reads anew with MiXCR; each CDR3 protein has one entry. The sample holds 600,000 to 700,000 distinct CDR3 sequences, 45% seen once. Sequenced: peripheral blood or thyroid tissue (not recorded which). The receptors stem from an adult man with Graves' disease, either hyperthyroidism or ophthalmopathy (not recorded which).

The V and J genes are TRBV19 and TRBJ1-2; D is undetermined. CDR1 LNHDA and CDR2 SQIVND come from the germline V gene (reference sequence). V was pared by 11 bases and J by 0 bases, with 19 bases between. CDR3 length: 15 residues. In DNA form, the CDR3 reads TGTGCCTGGAGTGTTGTCGGACTGGCTAACTATGGCTACACCTTC. Protein: CAWSVVGLANYGYTF.

The chain carries TRBV7-6 and TRBJ1-1; TRBD1 matches 9 bases. CDR1 and CDR2 (germline): SGHVS, FNYEAQ. Trimming took 4 bases from V and 4 from J; bases not matched to a gene: 10. This CDR3 comprises 16 residues. The CDR3 DNA sequence: TGTGCCAGCAGCTCCCTACCGACAGGGGGTGGCACTGAAGCTTTCTTT. Translating it yields CASSSLPTGGGTEAFF.

This clonotype was observed a few times. The chain combines TRBV12-3 or TRBV12-4 with TRBJ1-2; D is uncertain. The CDR3 loop spans 14 amino acids. The V gene lost 3 bases and the J gene lost 3 bases, with 11 bases spanning the gap. CDR3 bases: TGTGCCAGCAGTTTGGAGCTATCTGACTATGGCTACACCTTC. Its protein product is CASSLELSDYGYTF.

This chain links TRBV5-4 with TRBJ2-7, with 11 nucleotides matching TRBD1. The CDR3 loop spans 15 amino acids. The ends lost 7 bases at V and 0 bases at J; junction bases unmatched: 6. CDR1 SGHNT and CDR2 YYREEE come from the germline V gene (reference sequence). In DNA form, the CDR3 reads TGTGCCAGCGGGGTGGGACAGGGGGTCTCCTACGAGCAGTACTTC. Its protein is CASGVGQGVSYEQYF.

This clonotype was picked up a small number of times. This chain connects TRBV20-1 to TRBJ1-4, with D hard to call. This CDR3 is 14 amino acids long. V dropped 6 bases and J dropped 0 bases, with 11 bases sitting between them. Germline V lookup: CDR1 DFQATT, CDR2 SNEGSKA (reference sequence). CDR3 sequence reads: CSARMETTNEKLFF. As DNA, the CDR3 is TGCAGTGCACGCATGGAGACAACTAATGAAAAACTGTTTTTT.

V is TRBV7-2 and J is TRBJ1-4, with D hard to call. Germline values: CDR1 SGHTA, CDR2 FQGNSA. The germline V and J ends were trimmed by 4 bases and 7 bases, with 10 bases remaining between them. CDR3 size: 13 residues. CDR3: CASSSRTGEKLFF. CDR3 bases: TGTGCCAGCAGCTCCCGAACGGGTGAAAAACTGTTTTTT.

The CDR3, as DNA: TGTGCCAGCAGGGACGATAGCGGGGGGAGGGGGACCCAGTACTTC. This translates into CASRDDSGGRGTQYF. The chain combines TRBV7-9 with TRBJ2-5; 10 nucleotides line up with TRBD2. The junction had 11 bases not matched to a gene; V was cut back by 6 bases and J by 7 bases. Germline CDR1 and CDR2: SEHNR and FQNEAQ (reference sequence). This CDR3 comprises 15 residues.

V usage is TRBV7-2 and J usage is TRBJ1-4; tentative D call: TRBD1 (5 bases). Trimming left V 5 bases short and J 1 base short, with 11 bases between. The CDR3 extends over 15 amino acids. Germline V gene lookup returns CDR1 SGHTA and CDR2 FQGNSA. The CDR3 loop reads CASSQWDGTNEKLFF. The CDR3, as DNA: TGTGCCAGCAGCCAATGGGACGGAACTAATGAAAAACTGTTTTTT.

The chain has TRBV2 and TRBJ2-5; D is uncertain. V was trimmed by 4 bases and J by 11 bases, leaving 14 bases between them. Germline loops: CDR1 SNHLY, CDR2 FYNNEI. The CDR3 spans 12 residues. CDR3: CASSVSGDTQYF. The CDR3 nucleotides read TGTGCCAGCAGTGTGTCAGGAGATACGCAGTACTTC.

The rearrangement joins TRBV7-2 to TRBJ1-2, with D unresolved. CDR3 length equals 13 residues. Germline V gene lookup returns CDR1 SGHTA and CDR2 FQGNSA. Trimming took off 0 bases at V and 7 bases at J, with 9 bases between the two ends. The DNA for the CDR3 is TGTGCCAGCAGCTTAGCCGAGGATGGTGGCTACACCTTC. It encodes CASSLAEDGGYTF.

The rearrangement links TRBV2 to TRBJ1-1, with 8 bases lining up with TRBD1. The CDR3 spans 14 residues. The V segment lost 6 bases and the J segment 3 bases; nucleotides outside the gene matches: 6. In germline, CDR1 is SNHLY, CDR2 FYNNEI. CDR3: CASRAGGAHTEAFF. CDR3 DNA sequence: TGTGCCAGCAGGGCAGGGGGCGCGCACACTGAAGCTTTCTTT.

This clonotype was recorded at least ten times. V gene TRBV7-9 combines with J gene TRBJ1-1; D not resolved. The CDR3 loop spans 10 amino acids. The V end was cut by 5 bases, the J end by 8 bases, with 6 bases between. The V gene's germline CDR1 is SEHNR and CDR2 FQNEAQ (reference sequence). The CDR3 coding sequence is TGTGCCAGCAGCCCTCTGGAAGCTTTCTTT. It is translated as CASSPLEAFF.

In its sample, this clonotype was seen a few times. J is TRBJ1-2 and V is TRBV6-5, with D possibly matching TRBD1 (5 bases). V was pared by 0 bases and J by 1 base, with 9 bases between. This CDR3 has 15 amino acids. CDR1 and CDR2 from the germline V gene are MNHEY and SVGAGI. This CDR3 is CASSYSGQGNYGYTF. The CDR3 coding sequence is TGTGCCAGCAGTTACTCGGGCCAGGGTAACTATGGCTACACCTTC.

This clonotype was recorded many times. This rearrangement joins TRBV19 to TRBJ2-5; D tentatively fits TRBD1 or TRBD2 (5 bases each). CDR1 and CDR2 from the germline V gene are LNHDA and SQIVND (reference sequence). This CDR3 is 13 amino acids long. Trimming cost V 7 bases and J 5 bases, with 14 bases left between them. As DNA, the CDR3 is TGTGCCAGTACCTTGAGGGACGGGGAGACCCAGTACTTC. This sequence encodes CASTLRDGETQYF.

This clonotype was observed a handful of times. The chain links TRBV7-9 to TRBJ2-3; D call uncertain. Germline V gene sequence: CDR1 SEHNR, CDR2 FQNEAQ (reference sequence). V dropped 5 bases and J dropped 0 bases, with 6 bases sitting between them. The CDR3 is made up of 13 amino acids. This CDR3 reads CASSRISTDTQYF. CDR3 nucleotide sequence: TGTGCCAGCAGCAGGATTAGCACAGATACGCAGTATTTT.

The V call is TRBV15, the J call TRBJ2-7; D is uncertain. CDR3 length: 14 residues. The V gene's germline CDR1 is LNHNV and CDR2 YYDKDF (reference sequence). Deletions cut 0 bases from V and 6 bases from J, with 12 bases between. CDR3 loop: CATSRDRLESEQYF. In DNA, the CDR3 is TGTGCCACCAGCAGAGACAGGCTGGAATCCGAGCAGTACTTC.

There are a few counts of this clonotype. V usage is TRBV12-3 or TRBV12-4 and J usage is TRBJ1-5; D remains unclear. Trimming left V 5 bases short and J 2 bases short, with 13 bases between. This CDR3 region has 15 residues. CDR3 residues: CASSEVGRRNQPQHF. As DNA, the CDR3 is TGTGCCAGCAGTGAAGTCGGGCGGCGCAATCAGCCCCAGCATTTT.

The rearrangement joins TRBV20-1 to TRBJ2-5, with 8 bases identical to TRBD2. Unmatched junction bases numbered 8, after V lost 6 bases and J lost 2 bases. Germline lookup yields CDR1 DFQATT and CDR2 SNEGSKA (reference sequence). This CDR3 has 14 residues. The CDR3 nucleotides read TGCAGTGCCGGGACTAGAGGGGTGCAAGAGACCCAGTACTTC. Translated: CSAGTRGVQETQYF.

Here the CDR3 reads CASSPVGGFGETQYF. For the CDR3, the DNA is TGTGCCAGCAGCCCTGTCGGGGGGTTTGGAGAGACCCAGTACTTC. The chain couples TRBV7-3 to TRBJ2-5; 7 bases map to TRBD2. Trimming at V came to 5 bases and at J to 4 bases, leaving 10 bases not matched to a gene. Germline lookup yields CDR1 SGHTA and CDR2 FQGTGA. The CDR3 covers 15 residues.

The genes are TRBV25-1 and TRBJ1-2, with TRBD1 matching over 8 bases. The trim removed 8 bases at V and 4 bases at J, leaving 9 bases unmatched. This CDR3 spans 14 amino acids. Germline V gene lookup returns CDR1 MGHDK and CDR2 SYGVNS. CDR3 residues: CASWKSGTGYGYTF. The CDR3 region has the DNA TGTGCCAGCTGGAAATCCGGGACAGGCTATGGCTACACCTTC.

The CDR3: CASSEAPTGDGNTIYF. The CDR3 DNA is TGTGCCAGCAGCGAGGCCCCTACAGGGGACGGAAACACCATATATTTT. The rearrangement links TRBV9 to TRBJ1-3; TRBD1 aligns across 7 bases. The CDR3 spans 16 residues. Trimming cost V 3 bases and J 4 bases; bases outside gene matches: 10. Germline CDR1 is SGDLS and CDR2 is YYNGEE.

V gene TRBV29-1 combines with J gene TRBJ1-1, with D possibly TRBD1 on 5 matching bases. V was trimmed by 5 bases and J by 7 bases, leaving 17 bases between them. The germline gives CDR1 SQVTM, CDR2 ANQGSEA. The CDR3 contains 13 residues. DNA for the CDR3: TGCAGCGTTTGGGGCAGCCAAGTAGGTGAAGCTTTCTTT. Amino acids: CSVWGSQVGEAFF.

The CDR3 reads CASSLSLGNYGYTF. The CDR3 DNA follows: TGTGCCAGCAGTTTATCGTTGGGTAACTATGGCTACACCTTC. The V call is TRBV7-9, the J call TRBJ1-2; D unclear. Per germline, CDR1 SEHNR and CDR2 FQNEAQ (reference sequence). The CDR3 has 14 amino acids. The ends were cut back, 6 bases at V and 1 base at J, with 12 bases in the middle. The full variable domain, in which reference TRBV7-9 and TRBJ1-2 provide the parts outside the CDR3, is DTGVSQNPRHKITKRGQNVTFRCDPISEHNRLYWYRQTLGQGPEFLTYFQNEAQLEKSRLLSDRFSAERPKGSFSTLEIQRTEQGDSAMYLCASSLSLGNYGYTFGSGTRLTVV.

Here the CDR3 reads CASSLTDGGSYEQYF. The CDR3, as DNA: TGTGCCAGCAGCTTGACGGACGGCGGGTCCTACGAGCAGTACTTC. This chain joins TRBV5-8 and TRBJ2-7; D might be TRBD2 (5 bases). Trimming stripped 1 base from V and 1 base from J, with 12 bases between. The CDR3 runs to 15 residues. Germline values: CDR1 SGHTS, CDR2 YDEGEE.

This chain joins TRBV5-6 and TRBJ2-7; D is undetermined. This CDR3 comprises 14 residues. The germline V gene has CDR1 SGHDT and CDR2 YYEEEE. Trimming took off 4 bases at V and 0 bases at J, with 11 bases between the two ends. The CDR3 is CASSQEVASYEQYF. The CDR3 DNA is TGTGCCAGCAGCCAAGAGGTGGCCTCCTACGAGCAGTACTTC.

CDR3 in DNA: TGTGCCAGTAGGTACTCACGAGGGAGCTCTGGAAACACCATATATTTT. Translation gives CASRYSRGSSGNTIYF. V is TRBV19 and J is TRBJ1-3; no definite D call. V was clipped by 6 bases and J by 0 bases, with 15 bases between them. Germline lookup yields CDR1 LNHDA and CDR2 SQIVND (reference sequence). CDR3 length equals 16 residues.

This clonotype occurred a few times. The chain combines TRBV13 with TRBJ1-2; D is ambiguous. CDR1 is PRHDT, CDR2 FYEKMQ, per germline (reference sequence). V lost 3 bases, J lost 0 bases, and 8 bases lay in between. This CDR3 region has 14 residues. CDR3 loop: CASSFYSSNYGYTF. CDR3 in DNA: TGTGCCAGCAGCTTCTACAGCTCTAACTATGGCTACACCTTC.